This T cell receptor (beta chain) appears in the sequencing data of a study of Ad26.COV2.S vaccination and SARS-CoV-2 variants. Findings of the study overall: Participants in the vaccine arm had higher spike-specific TCR breadth; placebo recipients had lower. Reported post-vaccination CD8+ and CD4+ T cell responses to spike showed substantial breadth.

The treatment here: 19 received Ad26.COV2.S at low or high dose, single or two shots; 5 received placebo; per-sample allocation not given. The samples were gathered on day 63 after the first injection of vaccine or placebo. A word on this clone: Its matching antigen is unknown.

The CDR3 covers 14 residues. Germline lookup yields CDR1 LNHNV and CDR2 YYDKDF (reference sequence). V was cut by 5 bases and J by 4 bases, with 14 bases left in between. Only in-frame clones appear in the TCRdb table, and some are missing; sequencing was by immunoSEQ multiplex PCR. Here the sample spans hundreds of thousands of clones, approximately 84% being singletons. Source: peripheral blood, taken in a trial of Ad26.COV2.S vaccine versus placebo. This clonotype originated in a person between 18 and 65 years old who received the Ad26.COV2.S COVID-19 vaccine or a placebo. This chain joins TRBV15 and TRBJ2-5; D possibly corresponds to TRBD2 (5 bases). Written as DNA, the CDR3 is TGTGCCACCAGCCGACCCCGGAGGTCAGAGACCCAGTACTTC. Amino acids: CATSRPRRSETQYF. The full variable domain, completed using reference TRBV15 and TRBJ2-5, is DAMVIQNPRYQVTQFGKPVTLSCSQTLNHNVMYWYQQKSSQAPKLLFHYYDKDFNNEADTPDNFQSRRPNTSFCFLDIRSPGLGDTAMYLCATSRPRRSETQYFGPGTRLLVL.